These 25 T cell receptor beta chains share one sample of origin, sequenced in a study of blood T cell repertoires in COVID-19. Measured with immunoSEQ multiplex PCR; TCRdb has only the in-frame clones, and not every one. The repertoire holds roughly 250,000 clones, with over 75% as singletons. The sample taken for sequencing was peripheral blood. The receptor source for this set is a human donor with COVID-19, enrolled during active disease. The donor label of this sample is uncertain.

This clone was observed once. The chain has TRBV7-3 and TRBJ2-1; 10 bases map to TRBD2. Germline CDR1 is SGHTA and CDR2 is FQGTGA. The V and J ends lost 5 bases and 9 bases, in that order; junction bases with no gene match: 10. This CDR3 region has 15 residues. For the CDR3, the DNA is TGTGCCAGCAGCGTCCTAGCGGGAGAGGTCGGTGAGCAGTTCTTC. Its translation: CASSVLAGEVGEQFF.

This clone occurred a few times. The chain is built from TRBV30 and TRBJ1-2, with 9 bases aligning to TRBD1. The CDR3 extends over 14 amino acids. The trim removed 2 bases at V and 8 bases at J, leaving 9 bases unmatched. CDR1 is GTSNPN and CDR2 is SVGIG in the germline V gene (reference sequence). CDR3 sequence (DNA): TGTGCCTGGAGTTTAAACAGGGGGCGGGAAGGCTACACCTTC. Protein product: CAWSLNRGREGYTF.

This clone is judged medium-sized. This rearrangement joins TRBV2 to TRBJ1-5, with 8 nucleotides matching TRBD1. The CDR3 contains 14 residues. After removal of 7 bases from V and 7 bases from J, the junction contained 9 bases not matched to a gene. CDR1 and CDR2 (germline): SNHLY, FYNNEI. This chain's CDR3 is CASTSGQGEQPQHF. Here the CDR3 DNA reads TGTGCCAGCACCTCCGGACAGGGAGAACAGCCCCAGCATTTT.

Comments on this clone: This CDR3 is also generated by other DNA sequences in the sample. J is TRBJ1-1 and V is TRBV27; 9 positions agree with TRBD1. CDR1 is MNHEY and CDR2 is SMNVEV in the germline V gene (reference sequence). This CDR3 has 14 residues. Germline trimming cut 4 bases from V and 3 bases from J; bases unmatched to any gene: 3. CDR3: CASSSGQGYTEAFF. The CDR3 DNA sequence: TGTGCCAGCAGTTCCGGACAGGGGTACACTGAAGCTTTCTTT.

The chain combines TRBV28 with TRBJ1-2; TRBD1 agrees at 7 bases. V lost 5 bases and J lost 8; bases outside the gene matches: 11. CDR3 length equals 14 residues. The germline V gene encodes CDR1 MDHEN and CDR2 SYDVKM. This CDR3 reads CASSGVRGEFGYTF. The CDR3 nucleotides are TGTGCCAGCAGTGGAGTCAGGGGGGAATTCGGCTACACCTTC.

The rearrangement joins TRBV20-1 to TRBJ2-7, with 12 bases matching TRBD2. This CDR3 spans 16 amino acids. Unmatched junction bases numbered 10, after V lost 3 bases and J lost 4 bases. Germline V gene lookup returns CDR1 DFQATT and CDR2 SNEGSKA (reference sequence). The CDR3: CSASLAGGPKRYEQYF. The CDR3 DNA follows: TGCAGTGCTAGTCTAGCGGGAGGGCCCAAAAGGTACGAGCAGTACTTC.

This chain uses TRBV20-1 with TRBJ2-7; a possible D gene is TRBD2 (5 bases). The V end was cut by 4 bases, the J end by 4 bases, with 8 bases between. Germline V gives CDR1 DFQATT, CDR2 SNEGSKA (reference sequence). This CDR3 has 11 residues. The DNA for the CDR3 is TGCAGTGCTATGGGAGTTTACGAGCAGTACTTC. Its translation is CSAMGVYEQYF.

In the case of this clone: This sample includes further DNA sequences coding for the same CDR3. This rearrangement joins TRBV19 to TRBJ1-5; tentatively, D is TRBD1 (6 bases). This CDR3 has 13 residues. The V and J ends lost 3 bases and 7 bases respectively, with 10 bases between them. The germline CDR1 and CDR2 sequences are LNHDA and SQIVND (reference sequence). This CDR3 is CASSITGRQPQHF. The CDR3 DNA reads TGTGCCAGTAGTATTACAGGGCGGCAGCCCCAGCATTTT.

The chain has TRBV7-2 and TRBJ2-1; tentatively, D is TRBD2 (6 bases). Trimming left V 0 bases short and J 4 bases short, with 13 bases between. CDR3 length: 16 amino acids. CDR1 SGHTA and CDR2 FQGNSA come from the germline V gene. The DNA for the CDR3 is TGTGCCAGCAGCTTAGCGGGCGGGGCAGGTTACAATGAGCAGTTCTTC. Translation gives CASSLAGGAGYNEQFF.

This sequence joins TRBV28 and TRBJ1-1, with TRBD1 identical over 9 bases. Germline CDR1 MDHEN, CDR2 SYDVKM. This CDR3 spans 14 amino acids. The ends lost 8 bases at V and 4 bases at J; junction bases unmatched: 8. The CDR3 DNA follows: TGTGCCAGCCATGGACAGGGGCGGGCCACTGAAGCTTTCTTT. It yields the protein CASHGQGRATEAFF.

This clone came up a few times. V is TRBV30 and J is TRBJ1-4; TRBD1 might be the D (6 bases). Between the trimmed V and J ends, which lost 3 bases and 3 bases, there was a span of 11 bases. This CDR3 comprises 14 residues. Germline V gene lookup returns CDR1 GTSNPN and CDR2 SVGIG (reference sequence). DNA of the CDR3: TGTGCCTGGAGGAATCAGGGGCCTAATGAAAAACTGTTTTTT. Translated: CAWRNQGPNEKLFF.

The rearrangement uses TRBV9 and TRBJ2-1; tentative D call: TRBD2 (6 bases). V was cut by 5 bases and J by 10 bases, with 16 bases left in between. The CDR3 loop spans 13 amino acids. Germline values: CDR1 SGDLS, CDR2 YYNGEE. The CDR3 sequence is CASRGPPRGEQFF. CDR3 sequence (DNA): TGTGCCAGCAGAGGACCCCCGCGGGGCGAGCAGTTCTTC.

Points on this clone: Other DNA sequences of this sample code for an identical CDR3. The genes are TRBV30 and TRBJ1-5, with TRBD1 matching over 7 bases. With 3 bases clipped from V and 2 bases from J, the junction kept 1 base outside the gene matches. This CDR3 contains 13 residues. Germline lookup yields CDR1 GTSNPN and CDR2 SVGIG (reference sequence). DNA of the CDR3: TGTGCCTGGAGCGACAGGGGCAATCAGCCCCAGCATTTT. Its protein product is CAWSDRGNQPQHF.

The chain uses TRBV9 and TRBJ2-7; 8 positions match TRBD1. Germline CDR1 is SGDLS and CDR2 is YYNGEE. This CDR3 spans 14 amino acids. V was clipped by 4 bases and J by 4 bases; unmatched bases: 7. The CDR3 region is CASSPLQGAYEQYF. CDR3 nucleotides: TGTGCCAGCAGCCCACTCCAGGGGGCGTACGAGCAGTACTTC.

The chain carries TRBV13 and TRBJ1-1; D is uncertain. This CDR3 contains 12 residues. Trimming shortened V by 5 bases and J by 5 bases, and 9 bases separated the two germline ends. CDR1 is PRHDT, CDR2 FYEKMQ, per germline (reference sequence). CDR3 protein: CASSPGRTEAFF. The CDR3 nucleotides are TGTGCCAGCAGCCCGGGAAGGACTGAAGCTTTCTTT.

This rearrangement joins TRBV30 to TRBJ2-2, with 7 bases that match TRBD2. The CDR3 loop spans 17 amino acids. V lost 1 base to trimming and J lost 1 base; unmatched junction nucleotides: 9. Germline CDR1 is GTSNPN and CDR2 is SVGIG (reference sequence). CDR3 region: CAWSARWGRGNTGELFF. CDR3 DNA: TGTGCCTGGAGTGCCCGGTGGGGGAGGGGGAACACCGGGGAGCTGTTTTTT. The complete variable domain, with remaining parts taken from reference TRBV30 and TRBJ2-2, reads SQTIHQWPATLVQPVGSPLSLECTVEGTSNPNLYWYRQAAGRGLQLLFYSVGIGQISSEVPQNLSASRPQDRQFILSSKKLLLSDSGFYLCAWSARWGRGNTGELFFGEGSRLTVL.

The chain combines TRBV7-3 with TRBJ2-1, with D tentatively TRBD2 (5 bases). With 3 bases removed from V and 7 bases from J, the gap between germline ends came to 10 bases. Germline assignment: CDR1 SGHTA and CDR2 FQGTGA. This CDR3 contains 13 residues. The CDR3 region has the DNA TGTGCCAGCAGCTTCGCCTCGGGAAATGAGCAGTTCTTC. The encoded protein is CASSFASGNEQFF.

The chain carries TRBV20-1 and TRBJ1-4; 11 bases are a match to TRBD1. This CDR3 has 16 residues. V shed 6 bases and J 8 bases; nucleotides not matched to a gene: 14. The germline V gene encodes CDR1 DFQATT and CDR2 SNEGSKA (reference sequence). The DNA of the CDR3 is TGCAGTGCCAGTAACGTCCCGGGACAGGGGGTCGAAAAACTGTTTTTT. Amino acid sequence: CSASNVPGQGVEKLFF.

J is TRBJ1-5 and V is TRBV30; 7 nucleotides match TRBD1. Trimming at V came to 7 bases and at J to 2 bases, leaving 5 bases not matched to a gene. CDR1 is GTSNPN, CDR2 SVGIG, per germline (reference sequence). The CDR3 consists of 13 residues. The CDR3 here is CASRGAGNQPQHF. The CDR3 DNA reads TGTGCCTCCAGGGGGGCGGGCAATCAGCCCCAGCATTTT.

The chain joins TRBV6-5 to TRBJ1-1; TRBD1 is a possible D gene (6 bases). Germline lookup yields CDR1 MNHEY and CDR2 SVGAGI. Trimming removed 7 bases from V and 0 bases from J, with 12 bases in between. This CDR3 spans 14 amino acids. CDR3 DNA: TGTGCCAGCACTATCAGGGGCATGAACACTGAAGCTTTCTTT. It codes for CASTIRGMNTEAFF.

The chain has TRBV5-1 and TRBJ2-7, with 8 bases identical to TRBD1. Germline V CDR1 and CDR2: SGHRS, YFSETQ. The CDR3 length is 14 residues. The J segment lost 5 bases and the V segment lost 0 bases, leaving 4 bases of the junction unmatched. CDR3 coding DNA: TGCGCCAGCAGCTTGGCGCGACAGGGGCACGAGCAGTACTTC. Protein product: CASSLARQGHEQYF.

This rearrangement joins TRBV3-1 (or the pseudogene TRBV3-2) to TRBJ2-3; TRBD2 aligns across 13 bases. The CDR3 sequence is 17 residues long. V lost 1 base, J lost 5 bases, and 6 bases stayed unmatched. Looked up from germline, CDR1 is LGHDT and CDR2 is YNNKEL (reference sequence). The CDR3 is CASSQGSLAGGEDTQYF. CDR3 sequence (DNA): TGTGCCAGCAGCCAAGGATCACTAGCGGGAGGGGAAGATACGCAGTATTTT.

The rearrangement uses TRBV28 and TRBJ2-1; no reliable D call. The CDR3 is 13 amino acids. Germline V gene data show CDR1 as MDHEN and CDR2 as SYDVKM. Deletions cut 6 bases from V and 6 bases from J, with 12 bases between. The CDR3 nucleotides read TGTGCCAGCAGAACGAGATCTCCCAATGAGCAGTTCTTC. Translating it yields CASRTRSPNEQFF.

The chain couples TRBV4-3 to TRBJ2-7; 11 bases fit TRBD2. The germline V gene has CDR1 LGHNA and CDR2 YSLEER. The trim removed 0 bases at V and 5 bases at J, leaving 6 bases unmatched. The CDR3 is made up of 16 amino acids. CDR3 sequence (DNA): TGCGCCAGCAGCCAAGATCTCTTAGCGGGAGGGCACGAGCAGTACTTC. Its protein product is CASSQDLLAGGHEQYF.

V gene TRBV19 combines with J gene TRBJ2-7, with TRBD2 identical over 13 bases. CDR1 and CDR2 from the germline V gene are LNHDA and SQIVND (reference sequence). CDR3 length equals 20 residues. V lost 5 bases, J lost 1 base, and 17 bases stayed unmatched. CDR3 nucleotide sequence: TGTGCCAGTAGTCCGCATCCAATGACTAGCGGGAGGCCCCTTTCCTACGAGCAGTACTTC. Its protein is CASSPHPMTSGRPLSYEQYF. Full variable domain (remainder filled in from reference TRBV19 and TRBJ2-7): DGGITQSPKYLFRKEGQNVTLSCEQNLNHDAMYWYRQDPGQGLRLIYYSQIVNDFQKGDIAEGYSVSREKKESFPLTVTSAQKNPTAFYLCASSPHPMTSGRPLSYEQYFGPGTRLTVT.